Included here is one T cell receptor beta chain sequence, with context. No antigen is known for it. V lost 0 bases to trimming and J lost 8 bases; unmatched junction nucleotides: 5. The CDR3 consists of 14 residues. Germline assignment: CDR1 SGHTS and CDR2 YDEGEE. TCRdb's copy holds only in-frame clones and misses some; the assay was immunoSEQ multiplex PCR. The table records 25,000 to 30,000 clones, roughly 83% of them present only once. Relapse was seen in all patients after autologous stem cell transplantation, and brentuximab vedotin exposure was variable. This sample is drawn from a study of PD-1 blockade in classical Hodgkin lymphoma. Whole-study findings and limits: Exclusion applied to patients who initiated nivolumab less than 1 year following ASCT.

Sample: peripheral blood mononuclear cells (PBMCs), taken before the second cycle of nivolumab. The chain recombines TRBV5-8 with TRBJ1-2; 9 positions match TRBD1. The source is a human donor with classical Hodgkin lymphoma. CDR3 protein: CASSLVQGARGYTF. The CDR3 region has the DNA TGTGCCAGCAGCTTGGTACAGGGGGCGCGGGGCTACACCTTC.